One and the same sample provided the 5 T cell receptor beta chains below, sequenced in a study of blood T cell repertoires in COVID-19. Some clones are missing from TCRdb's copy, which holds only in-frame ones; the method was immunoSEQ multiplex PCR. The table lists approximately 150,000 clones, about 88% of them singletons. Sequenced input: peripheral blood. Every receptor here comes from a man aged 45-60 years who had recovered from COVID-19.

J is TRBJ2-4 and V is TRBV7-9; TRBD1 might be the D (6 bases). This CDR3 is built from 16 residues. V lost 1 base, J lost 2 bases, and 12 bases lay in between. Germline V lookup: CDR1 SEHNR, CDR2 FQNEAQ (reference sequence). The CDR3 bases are TGTGCCAGCAGCTTAGGGACAGACCCAACCAAAAACATTCAGTACTTC. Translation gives CASSLGTDPTKNIQYF.

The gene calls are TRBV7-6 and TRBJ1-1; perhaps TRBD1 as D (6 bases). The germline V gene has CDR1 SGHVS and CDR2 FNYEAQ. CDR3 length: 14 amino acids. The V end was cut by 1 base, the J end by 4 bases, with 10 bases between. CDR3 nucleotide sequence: TGTGCCAGCAGCTTAGACCCGGACAGCACTGAAGCTTTCTTT. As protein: CASSLDPDSTEAFF.

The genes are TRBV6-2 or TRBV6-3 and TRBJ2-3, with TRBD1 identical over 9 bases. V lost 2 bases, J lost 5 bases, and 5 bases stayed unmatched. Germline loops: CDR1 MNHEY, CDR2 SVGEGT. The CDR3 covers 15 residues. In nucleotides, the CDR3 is TGTGCCAGCAGTTACCGGGACAGGGCCGTAGATACGCAGTATTTT. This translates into CASSYRDRAVDTQYF.

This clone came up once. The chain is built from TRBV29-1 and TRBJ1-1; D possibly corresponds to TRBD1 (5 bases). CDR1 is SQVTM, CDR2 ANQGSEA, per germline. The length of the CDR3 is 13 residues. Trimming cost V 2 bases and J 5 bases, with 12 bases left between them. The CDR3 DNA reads TGCAGCGTTGAAACCGGGGGAGGGACTGAAGCTTTCTTT. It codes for CSVETGGGTEAFF.

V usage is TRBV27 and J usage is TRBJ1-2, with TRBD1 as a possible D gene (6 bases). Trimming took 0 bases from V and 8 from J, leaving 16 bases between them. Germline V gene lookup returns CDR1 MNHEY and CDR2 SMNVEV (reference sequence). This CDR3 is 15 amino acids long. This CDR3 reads CASSLSGTTPMGYTF. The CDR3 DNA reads TGTGCCAGCAGTTTATCCGGGACAACGCCTATGGGCTACACCTTC.